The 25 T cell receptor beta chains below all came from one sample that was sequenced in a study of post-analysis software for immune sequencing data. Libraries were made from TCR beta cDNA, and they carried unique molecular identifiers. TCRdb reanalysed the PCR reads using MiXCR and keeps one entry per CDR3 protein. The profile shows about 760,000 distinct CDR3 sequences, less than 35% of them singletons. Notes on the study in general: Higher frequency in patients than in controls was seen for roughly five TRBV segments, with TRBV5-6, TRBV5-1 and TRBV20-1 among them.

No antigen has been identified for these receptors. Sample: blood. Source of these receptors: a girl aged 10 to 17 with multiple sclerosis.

The CDR3 nucleotides are TGTGCCACCAGCAGAGACAGGGGAACCTACAATGAGCAGTTCTTC. Protein sequence: CATSRDRGTYNEQFF. The chain recombines TRBV15 with TRBJ2-1; a weak D match, TRBD1 (6 bases). CDR1 LNHNV and CDR2 YYDKDF come from the germline V gene (reference sequence). Trimming removed 0 bases at V and 2 bases at J, with 8 bases between. The CDR3 is made up of 15 amino acids.

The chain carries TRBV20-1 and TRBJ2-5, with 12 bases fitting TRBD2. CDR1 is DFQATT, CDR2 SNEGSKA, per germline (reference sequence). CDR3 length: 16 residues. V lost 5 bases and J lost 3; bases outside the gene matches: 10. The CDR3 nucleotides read TGCAGTGCTCCCAAATCTAGCGGGGGGGTGGAAGAGACCCAGTACTTC. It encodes CSAPKSSGGVEETQYF.

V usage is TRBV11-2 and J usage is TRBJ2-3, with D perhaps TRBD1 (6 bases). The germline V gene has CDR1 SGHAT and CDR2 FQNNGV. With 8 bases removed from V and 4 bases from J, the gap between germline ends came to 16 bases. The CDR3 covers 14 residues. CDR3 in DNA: TGTGCCAGCGGCCACAGGGTCGGTGCAGATACGCAGTATTTT. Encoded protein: CASGHRVGADTQYF.

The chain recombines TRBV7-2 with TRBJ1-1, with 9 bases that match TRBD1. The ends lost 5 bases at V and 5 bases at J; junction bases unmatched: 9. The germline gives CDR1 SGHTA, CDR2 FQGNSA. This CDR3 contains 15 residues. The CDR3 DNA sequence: TGTGCCAGCAGCCCCCTGGGACAGGGCTGGACTGAAGCTTTCTTT. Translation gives CASSPLGQGWTEAFF. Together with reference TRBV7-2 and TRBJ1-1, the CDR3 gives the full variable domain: GAGVSQSPSNKVTEKGKDVELRCDPISGHTALYWYRQSLGQGLEFLIYFQGNSAPDKSGLPSDRFSAERTGGSVSTLTIQRTQQEDSAVYLCASSPLGQGWTEAFFGQGTRLTVV.

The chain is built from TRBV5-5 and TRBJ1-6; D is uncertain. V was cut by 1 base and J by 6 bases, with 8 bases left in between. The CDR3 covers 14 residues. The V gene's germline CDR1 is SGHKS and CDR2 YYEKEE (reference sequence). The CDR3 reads CASSLRGGNSPLHF. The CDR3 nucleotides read TGTGCCAGCAGCTTGCGAGGTGGTAATTCACCCCTCCACTTT. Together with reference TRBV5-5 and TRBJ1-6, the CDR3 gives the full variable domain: DAGVTQSPTHLIKTRGQQVTLRCSPISGHKSVSWYQQVLGQGPQFIFQYYEKEERGRGNFPDRFSARQFPNYSSELNVNALLLGDSALYLCASSLRGGNSPLHFGNGTRLTVT.

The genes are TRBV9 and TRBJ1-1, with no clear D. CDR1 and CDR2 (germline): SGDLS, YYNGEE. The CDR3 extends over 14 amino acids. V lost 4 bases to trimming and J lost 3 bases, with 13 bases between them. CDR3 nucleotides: TGTGCCAGCAGCCCCCGAAGGGTGGACACTGAAGCTTTCTTT. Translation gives CASSPRRVDTEAFF.

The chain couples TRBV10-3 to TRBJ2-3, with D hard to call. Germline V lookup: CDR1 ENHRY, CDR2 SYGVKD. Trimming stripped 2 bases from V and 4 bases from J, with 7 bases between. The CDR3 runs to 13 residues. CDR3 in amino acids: CAISEVSADTQYF. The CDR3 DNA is TGTGCCATCAGTGAGGTCTCCGCAGATACGCAGTATTTT.

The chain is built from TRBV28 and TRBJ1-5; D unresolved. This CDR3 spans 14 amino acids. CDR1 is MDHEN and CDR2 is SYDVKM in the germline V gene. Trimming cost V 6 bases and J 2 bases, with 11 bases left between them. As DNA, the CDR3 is TGTGCCAGCAGCCTTACAGTTGGCAATCAGCCCCAGCATTTT. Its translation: CASSLTVGNQPQHF.

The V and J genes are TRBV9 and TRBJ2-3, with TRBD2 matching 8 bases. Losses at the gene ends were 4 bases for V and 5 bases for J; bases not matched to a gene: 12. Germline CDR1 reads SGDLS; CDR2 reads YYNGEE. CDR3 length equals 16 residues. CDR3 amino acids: CASSPIASGRGDTQYF. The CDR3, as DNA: TGTGCCAGCAGCCCCATCGCGAGCGGGAGAGGAGATACGCAGTATTTT.

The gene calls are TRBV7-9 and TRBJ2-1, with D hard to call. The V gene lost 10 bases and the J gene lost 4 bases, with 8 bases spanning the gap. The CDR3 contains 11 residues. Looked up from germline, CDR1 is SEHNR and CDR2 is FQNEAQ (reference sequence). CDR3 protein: CATTTYNEQFF. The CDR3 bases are TGTGCCACCACTACATACAATGAGCAGTTCTTC. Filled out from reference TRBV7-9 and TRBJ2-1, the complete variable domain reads DTGVSQNPRHKITKRGQNVTFRCDPISEHNRLYWYRQTLGQGPEFLTYFQNEAQLEKSRLLSDRFSAERPKGSFSTLEIQRTEQGDSAMYLCATTTYNEQFFGPGTRLTVL.

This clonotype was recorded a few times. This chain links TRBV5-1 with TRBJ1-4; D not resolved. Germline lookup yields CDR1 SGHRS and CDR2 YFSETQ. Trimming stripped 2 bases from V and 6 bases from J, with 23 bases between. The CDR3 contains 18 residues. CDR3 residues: CASSFQLASAAKYEKLFF. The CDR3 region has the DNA TGCGCCAGCAGCTTTCAGCTGGCCTCGGCAGCAAAGTATGAAAAACTGTTTTTT.

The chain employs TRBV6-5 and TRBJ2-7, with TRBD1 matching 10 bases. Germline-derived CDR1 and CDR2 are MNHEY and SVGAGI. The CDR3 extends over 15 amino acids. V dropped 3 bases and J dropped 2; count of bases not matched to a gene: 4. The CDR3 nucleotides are TGTGCCAGCAGTTATTATGGACAGGGGGCCTACGAGCAGTACTTC. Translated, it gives CASSYYGQGAYEQYF.

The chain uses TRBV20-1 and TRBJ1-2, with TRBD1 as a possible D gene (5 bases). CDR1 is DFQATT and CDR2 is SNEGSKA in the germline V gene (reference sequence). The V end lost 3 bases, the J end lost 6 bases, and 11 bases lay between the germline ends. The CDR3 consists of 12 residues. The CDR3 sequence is CSASGGGHGYTF. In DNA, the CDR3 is TGCAGTGCTAGTGGGGGAGGCCATGGCTACACCTTC.

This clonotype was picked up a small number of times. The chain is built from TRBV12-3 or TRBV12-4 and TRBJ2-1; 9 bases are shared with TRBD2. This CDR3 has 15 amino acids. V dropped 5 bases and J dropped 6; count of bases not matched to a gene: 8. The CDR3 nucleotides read TGTGCCAGCAGTACCCGAGCGGGAGGTGGCAATGAGCAGTTCTTC. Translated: CASSTRAGGGNEQFF.

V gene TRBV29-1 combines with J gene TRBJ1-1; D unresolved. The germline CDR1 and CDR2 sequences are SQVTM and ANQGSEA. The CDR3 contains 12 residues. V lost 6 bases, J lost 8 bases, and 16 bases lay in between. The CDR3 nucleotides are TGCAGCGTCCTCGGGCGGGATGCCGAAGCTTTCTTT. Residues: CSVLGRDAEAFF.

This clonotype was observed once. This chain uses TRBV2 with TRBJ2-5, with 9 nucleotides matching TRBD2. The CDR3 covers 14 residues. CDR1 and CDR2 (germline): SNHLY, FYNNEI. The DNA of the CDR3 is TGTCAAAACTCGGGGACTAGCAGTCTGGTTGAGCAGTACTTC. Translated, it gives CQNSGTSSLVEQYF.

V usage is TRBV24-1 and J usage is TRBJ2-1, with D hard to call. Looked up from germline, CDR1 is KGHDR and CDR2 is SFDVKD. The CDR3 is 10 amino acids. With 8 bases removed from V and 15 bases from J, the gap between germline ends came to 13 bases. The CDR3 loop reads CATIGPPGFF. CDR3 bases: TGTGCCACCATAGGGCCCCCTGGGTTCTTC.

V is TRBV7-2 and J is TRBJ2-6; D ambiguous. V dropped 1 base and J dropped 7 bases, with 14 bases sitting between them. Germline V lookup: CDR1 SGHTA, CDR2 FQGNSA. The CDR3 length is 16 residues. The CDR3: CASSLESVSRANVLTF. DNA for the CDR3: TGTGCCAGCAGCTTAGAATCGGTTTCTCGAGCCAACGTCCTGACTTTC.

The CDR3 DNA reads as TGTGCCAGCAGCTTAGAGAGAGATTACAATGAGCAGTTCTTC. Its translation: CASSLERDYNEQFF. This sequence joins TRBV11-2 and TRBJ2-1; D not certain. The CDR3 has 14 amino acids. With 0 bases removed from V and 4 bases from J, the gap between germline ends came to 7 bases. Per the germline V gene, CDR1 is SGHAT and CDR2 is FQNNGV.

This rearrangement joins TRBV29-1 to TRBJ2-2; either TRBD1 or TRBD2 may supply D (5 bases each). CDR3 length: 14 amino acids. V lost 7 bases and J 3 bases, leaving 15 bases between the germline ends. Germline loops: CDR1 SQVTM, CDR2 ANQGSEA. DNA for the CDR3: TGCAGCGCAACCCACGGGGCTGACACCGGGGAGCTGTTTTTT. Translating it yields CSATHGADTGELFF.

The chain's CDR3 is CASSPEGRRTGELFF. As DNA, the CDR3 is TGCGCCAGCAGCCCGGAGGGCCGGAGGACCGGGGAGCTGTTTTTT. The gene calls are TRBV5-1 and TRBJ2-2, with D possibly matching TRBD2 (6 bases). CDR1 and CDR2 (germline): SGHRS, YFSETQ. Deletions cut 4 bases from V and 5 bases from J, with 15 bases between. The CDR3 runs to 15 residues.

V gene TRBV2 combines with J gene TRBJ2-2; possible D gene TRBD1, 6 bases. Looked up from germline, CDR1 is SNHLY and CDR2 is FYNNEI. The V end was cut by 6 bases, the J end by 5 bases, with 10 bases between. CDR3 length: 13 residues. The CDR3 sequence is CASRVQGTGELFF. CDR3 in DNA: TGTGCCAGCAGGGTCCAGGGGACCGGGGAGCTGTTTTTT.

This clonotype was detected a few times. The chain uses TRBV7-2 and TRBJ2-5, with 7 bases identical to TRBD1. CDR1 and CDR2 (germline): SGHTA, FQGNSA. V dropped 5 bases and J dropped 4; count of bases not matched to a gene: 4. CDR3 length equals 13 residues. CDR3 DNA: TGTGCCAGCAGCCCGGGACAGAGAGAGACCCAGTACTTC. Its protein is CASSPGQRETQYF. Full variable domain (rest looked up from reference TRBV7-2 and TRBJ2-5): GAGVSQSPSNKVTEKGKDVELRCDPISGHTALYWYRQSLGQGLEFLIYFQGNSAPDKSGLPSDRFSAERTGGSVSTLTIQRTQQEDSAVYLCASSPGQRETQYFGPGTRLLVL.

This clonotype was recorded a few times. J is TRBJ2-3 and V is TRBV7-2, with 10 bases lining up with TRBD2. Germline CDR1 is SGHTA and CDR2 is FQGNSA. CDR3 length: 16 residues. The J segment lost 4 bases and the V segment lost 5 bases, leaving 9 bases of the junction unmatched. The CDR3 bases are TGTGCCAGCAGCCCCCTACAGCGGGGGGGTCCAGATACGCAGTATTTT. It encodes CASSPLQRGGPDTQYF.

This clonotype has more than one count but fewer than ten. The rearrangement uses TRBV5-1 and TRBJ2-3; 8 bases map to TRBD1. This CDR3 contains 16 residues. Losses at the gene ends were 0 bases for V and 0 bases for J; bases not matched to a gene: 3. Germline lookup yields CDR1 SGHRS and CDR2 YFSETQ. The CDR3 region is CASSLGDRTSTDTQYF. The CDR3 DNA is TGCGCCAGCAGCTTGGGGGACAGGACAAGCACAGATACGCAGTATTTT.